This TCR beta chain stems from a study of long-term antiretroviral therapy in people with HIV. Study observations and caveats: Whichever time point was examined, clones expanded before ART dominated the repertoire. After ART, diversity increased yet remained lower than transplant donor controls. HIV repertoires showed narrower CDR3 length ranges than controls.

A note on this clone: The antigen remains unidentified.

Germline CDR1 and CDR2: SGHVS and FQNEAQ. The CDR3 consists of 16 residues. The germline V and J ends were trimmed by 2 bases and 4 bases, with 15 bases remaining between them. Survey-level immunoSEQ v3.0 assays were run. Generated by immunoSEQ multiplex PCR, the TCRdb table keeps only in-frame clones and is missing some. The profile shows 30,000 or so clones, 93% of them singletons. Participants with HIV, all of them, were treated in the United States. The chain links TRBV7-8 to TRBJ1-5; D remains unclear. The starting material was unsorted PBMCs, obtained 6.2 years after starting antiretroviral therapy. This TCR came from a man aged 35 to 55 with HIV. The CDR3 DNA follows: TGTGCCAGCAGCTTAAATGGCCGGTCGGTAAATCAGCCCCAGCATTTT. Protein: CASSLNGRSVNQPQHF. Supplemented by reference TRBV7-8 and TRBJ1-5, the full variable domain reads GAGVSQSPRYKVAKRGQDVALRCDPISGHVSLFWYQQALGQGPEFLTYFQNEAQLDKSGLPSDRFFAERPEGSVSTLKIQRTQQEDSAVYLCASSLNGRSVNQPQHFGDGTRLSIL.